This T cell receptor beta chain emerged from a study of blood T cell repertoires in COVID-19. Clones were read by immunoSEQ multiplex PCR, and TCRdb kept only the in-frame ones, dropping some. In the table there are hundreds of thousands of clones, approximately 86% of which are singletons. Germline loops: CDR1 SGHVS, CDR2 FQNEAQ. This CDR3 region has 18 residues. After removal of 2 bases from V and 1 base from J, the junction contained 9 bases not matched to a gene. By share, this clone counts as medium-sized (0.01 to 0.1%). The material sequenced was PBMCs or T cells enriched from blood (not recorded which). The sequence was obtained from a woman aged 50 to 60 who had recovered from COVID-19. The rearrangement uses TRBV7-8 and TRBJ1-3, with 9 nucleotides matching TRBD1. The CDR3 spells CASSLSILDRGSGNTIYF. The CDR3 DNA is TGTGCCAGCAGCTTAAGCATTTTGGACAGGGGATCTGGAAACACCATATATTTT.